This TCR beta chain originates from a study of vaccination and CD4 T cells after COVID-19. At the level of the study: Post-diagnosis, post-COVID samples were collected after a median around 97 days, ranging 35 to 161.

The study sequenced cultured CD4+ T cell DNA using the Oncomine TCR Beta short-read assay. Using the QIAamp micro DNA kit, genomic DNA was extracted from the CD4+ T cells that had been cultured. MiXCR, run by TCRdb on the PCR reads, gives a single entry per CDR3 protein. The data hold around 20,000 distinct CDR3 sequences, with roughly 60% observed a single time. Treatment in this sample: approximately nine-day PBMC culture with coronavirus spike peptide pools or control peptides (ViraFEST assay). The study, taken as a whole, reports: Detection of a median around 86% of reactive clones in convalescent patients was confined to the period after vaccination.

Comment on this clonotype: The antigen is unknown.

The CDR3 contains 12 residues. V was shortened by 3 bases and J by 6 bases, with 6 bases between the two germline ends. CDR1 is LNHDA, CDR2 SQIVND, per germline (reference sequence). The sequencing here drew on CD4+ T cells from blood, cultured in vitro, taken before SARS-CoV-2 vaccination. The sequence derives from a human donor who had recovered from COVID-19. The chain recombines TRBV19 with TRBJ1-5; D not resolved. CDR3 protein: CASSIQVQPQHF. CDR3 nucleotide sequence: TGTGCCAGTAGTATCCAGGTTCAGCCCCAGCATTTT. The complete variable domain, with remaining parts taken from reference TRBV19 and TRBJ1-5, reads DGGITQSPKYLFRKEGQNVTLSCEQNLNHDAMYWYRQDPGQGLRLIYYSQIVNDFQKGDIAEGYSVSREKKESFPLTVTSAQKNPTAFYLCASSIQVQPQHFGDGTRLSIL.